This TCR beta chain was identified in a study of T-cell reconstitution after alpha-beta-depleted transplantation in children. General study results and limits: Hyperexpanded clones declined; after one year, newly produced T cells mostly supplied diversity. Recipient T cells and thymic progenitors that survived were the source of the high TCRbeta diversity seen at day 60 in some patients. Expanded clones from the graft, numbering several hundred, reportedly supplied alpha-beta T cells about two months after transplant.

During its preparation, the TCRbeta library received unique molecular identifiers. From the PCR reads, TCRdb called clonotypes with MiXCR, one entry per CDR3 protein. The sample lists hundreds of thousands of distinct CDR3 sequences; less than 15% were seen once. This clonotype was found a few times. Antigen: not known. Deletions cut 5 bases from V and 5 bases from J, with 12 bases between. The CDR3 is 13 amino acids. Germline V lookup: CDR1 SEHNR, CDR2 FQNEAQ (reference sequence). The chain employs TRBV7-9 and TRBJ2-5, with no clear D. The receptor was derived from a girl under 10 years old with congenital amegakaryocytic thrombocytopenia, due to receive a stem cell transplant. This sample comprised PBMCs, obtained before TCRalphabeta/CD19-depleted stem cell transplant. CDR3 region: CASSRPLWETQYF. The CDR3 DNA is TGTGCCAGCAGCCGCCCTCTATGGGAGACCCAGTACTTC.